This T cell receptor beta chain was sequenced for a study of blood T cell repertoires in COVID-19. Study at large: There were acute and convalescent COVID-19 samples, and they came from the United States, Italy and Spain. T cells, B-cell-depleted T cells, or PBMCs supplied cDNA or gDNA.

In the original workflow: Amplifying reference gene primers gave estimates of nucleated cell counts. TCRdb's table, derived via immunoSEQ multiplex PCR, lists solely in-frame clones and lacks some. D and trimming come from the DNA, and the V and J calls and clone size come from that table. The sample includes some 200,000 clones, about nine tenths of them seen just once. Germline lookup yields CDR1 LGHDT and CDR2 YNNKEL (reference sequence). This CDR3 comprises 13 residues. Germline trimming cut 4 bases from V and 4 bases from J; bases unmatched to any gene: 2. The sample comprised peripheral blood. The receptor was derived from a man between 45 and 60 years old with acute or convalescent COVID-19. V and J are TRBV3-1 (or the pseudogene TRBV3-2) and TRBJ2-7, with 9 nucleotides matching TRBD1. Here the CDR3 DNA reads TGTGCCAGCAGCCCGGACAGGGGTTACGAGCAGTACTTC. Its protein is CASSPDRGYEQYF.